This T cell receptor beta chain was observed in a study of T cells in Graves' hyperthyroidism and ophthalmopathy. TCR beta CDR3 region amplification was performed from RNA transcripts. Carried out on the TCR CDR3, a first-round RT-PCR used the HTBI primer set. In TCRdb, the multiplex PCR reads were re-called with MiXCR into one record per CDR3 protein. This table holds 700,000 to 950,000 distinct CDR3 sequences, under 45% found once. This CDR3 comprises 12 residues. CDR1 is ENHRY and CDR2 is SYGVKD in the germline V gene. Trimming took 6 bases from V and 11 from J, leaving 14 bases between them. This clonotype was sampled from a woman between 40 and 55 years old with Graves' hyperthyroidism. The sequenced sample was blood. The rearrangement links TRBV10-3 to TRBJ1-5; weak D call: TRBD1 (5 bases). The CDR3 spells CAIRRGSGTQHF. The CDR3 coding sequence is TGTGCCATCAGGCGGGGGTCCGGGACCCAGCATTTT.